The sequence of this T cell receptor beta chain was determined in a study of blood T cells in healthy people across ages. Deletions cut 2 bases from V and 2 bases from J, with 9 bases between. From germline, CDR1 is SGHNT and CDR2 YYREEE (reference sequence). The CDR3 contains 14 residues. Study-level findings and limits: With age, beta diversity per million T cells declined roughly linearly, significantly by approximately 41.

This clonotype was seen more than once but under ten times. Its antigen is not known. Using a J-beta primer mix together with a sample-barcoded 5' primer, a second PCR was run for roughly 7 to 12 cycles. TCRdb passed the 5' RACE reads through MiXCR, listing each CDR3 protein once. This table has 1.5 million to 2 million distinct CDR3 sequences, 28% appearing once. Sequencing input: blood. V usage is TRBV5-4 and J usage is TRBJ2-3; no clear D. This receptor was obtained from a woman aged 25 to 39 in good health. The CDR3 sequence: CASSLRSATDTQYF. The CDR3 DNA reads as TGTGCCAGCAGCTTAAGATCGGCCACAGATACGCAGTATTTT.